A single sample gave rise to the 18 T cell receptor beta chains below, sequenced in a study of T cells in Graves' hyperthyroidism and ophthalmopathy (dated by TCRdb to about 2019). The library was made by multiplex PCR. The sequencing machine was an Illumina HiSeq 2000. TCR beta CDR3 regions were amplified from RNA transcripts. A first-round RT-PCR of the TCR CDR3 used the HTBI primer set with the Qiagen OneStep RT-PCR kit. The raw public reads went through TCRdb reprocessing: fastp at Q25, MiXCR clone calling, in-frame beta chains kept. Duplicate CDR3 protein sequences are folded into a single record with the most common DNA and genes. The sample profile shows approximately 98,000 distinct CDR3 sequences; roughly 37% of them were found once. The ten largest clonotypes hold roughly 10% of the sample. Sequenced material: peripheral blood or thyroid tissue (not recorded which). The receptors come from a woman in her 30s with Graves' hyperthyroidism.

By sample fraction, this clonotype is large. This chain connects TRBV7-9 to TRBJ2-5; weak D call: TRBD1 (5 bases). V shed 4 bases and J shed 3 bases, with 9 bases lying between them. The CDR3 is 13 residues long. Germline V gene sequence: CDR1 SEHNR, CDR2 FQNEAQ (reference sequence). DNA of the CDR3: TGTGCCAGCAGCTGGTTAGGGGAAGAGACCCAGTACTTC. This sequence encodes CASSWLGEETQYF.

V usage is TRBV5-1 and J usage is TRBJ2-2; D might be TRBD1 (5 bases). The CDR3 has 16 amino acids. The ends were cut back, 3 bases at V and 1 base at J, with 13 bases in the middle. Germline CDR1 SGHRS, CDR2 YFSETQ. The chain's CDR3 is CASSSPGQENTGELFF. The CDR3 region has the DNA TGCGCCAGCAGCTCACCCGGACAAGAGAACACCGGGGAGCTGTTTTTT.

CDR3 in DNA: TGCAGTGCCCGAGCGGGGACAGGGGGAGAGACCCAGTACTTC. Its protein product is CSARAGTGGETQYF. The V and J genes are TRBV20-1 and TRBJ2-5; 11 bases map to TRBD1. V gave up 6 bases and J gave up 4 bases; unmatched junction bases: 7. The CDR3 is 14 amino acids. Germline assignment: CDR1 DFQATT and CDR2 SNEGSKA (reference sequence).

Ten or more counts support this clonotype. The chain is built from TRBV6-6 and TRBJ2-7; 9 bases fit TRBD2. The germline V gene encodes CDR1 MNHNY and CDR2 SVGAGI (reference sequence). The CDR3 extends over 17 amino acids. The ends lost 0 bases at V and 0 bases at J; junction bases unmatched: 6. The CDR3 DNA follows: TGTGCCAGCAGTTACTCGGTAGCGGGAGACCTCTCCTACGAGCAGTACTTC. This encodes CASSYSVAGDLSYEQYF.

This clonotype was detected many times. CDR3 residues: CASSLARHFNQPQHF. CDR3 nucleotides: TGTGCCAGCAGTTTAGCGCGGCATTTCAATCAGCCCCAGCATTTT. V is TRBV12-3 or TRBV12-4 and J is TRBJ1-5; the D is unclear. V was trimmed by 0 bases and J by 3 bases, leaving 9 bases between them. This CDR3 comprises 15 residues.

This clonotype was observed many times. CDR3 residues: CASSPRLEQETQYF. The CDR3 coding sequence is TGTGCCAGTAGTCCCAGACTGGAACAAGAGACCCAGTACTTC. This chain joins TRBV19 and TRBJ2-5; D call uncertain. CDR3 length: 14 amino acids. V was pared by 5 bases and J by 2 bases, with 12 bases between. CDR1 is LNHDA, CDR2 SQIVND, per germline (reference sequence).

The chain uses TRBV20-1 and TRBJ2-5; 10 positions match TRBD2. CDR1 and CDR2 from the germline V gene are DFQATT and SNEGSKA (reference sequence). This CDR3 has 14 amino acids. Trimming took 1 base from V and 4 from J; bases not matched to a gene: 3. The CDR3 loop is CSARGTSGPETQYF. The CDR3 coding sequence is TGCAGTGCTAGAGGGACTAGCGGCCCAGAGACCCAGTACTTC.

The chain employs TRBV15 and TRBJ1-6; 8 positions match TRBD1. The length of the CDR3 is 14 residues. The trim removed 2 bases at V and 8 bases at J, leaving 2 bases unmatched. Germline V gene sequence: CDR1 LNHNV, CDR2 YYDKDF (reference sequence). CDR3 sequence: CATSRTTGDSPLHF. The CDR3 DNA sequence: TGTGCCACCAGCAGAACGACAGGGGATTCACCCCTCCACTTT.

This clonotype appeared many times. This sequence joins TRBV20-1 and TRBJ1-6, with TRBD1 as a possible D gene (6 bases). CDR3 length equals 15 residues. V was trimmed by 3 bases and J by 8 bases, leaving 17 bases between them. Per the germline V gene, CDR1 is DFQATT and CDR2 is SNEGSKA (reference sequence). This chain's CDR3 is CSARMTGLQDSPLHF. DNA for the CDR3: TGCAGTGCTAGGATGACAGGCCTACAAGATTCACCCCTCCACTTT.

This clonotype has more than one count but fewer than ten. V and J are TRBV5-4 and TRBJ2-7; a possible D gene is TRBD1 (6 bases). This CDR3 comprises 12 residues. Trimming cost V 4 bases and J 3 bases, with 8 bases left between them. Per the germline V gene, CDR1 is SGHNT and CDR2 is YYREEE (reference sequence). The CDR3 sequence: CASSRRGYEQYF. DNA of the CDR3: TGTGCCAGCAGCCGCAGGGGCTACGAGCAGTACTTC.

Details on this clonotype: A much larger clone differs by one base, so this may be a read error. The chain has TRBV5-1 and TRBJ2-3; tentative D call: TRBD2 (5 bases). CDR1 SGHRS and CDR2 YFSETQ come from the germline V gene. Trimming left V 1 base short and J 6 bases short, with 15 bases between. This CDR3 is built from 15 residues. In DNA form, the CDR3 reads TGCGCCAGCAGCTTGCCTAACGGGAAGATCGATACGCAGTATTTT. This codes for CASSLPNGKIDTQYF.

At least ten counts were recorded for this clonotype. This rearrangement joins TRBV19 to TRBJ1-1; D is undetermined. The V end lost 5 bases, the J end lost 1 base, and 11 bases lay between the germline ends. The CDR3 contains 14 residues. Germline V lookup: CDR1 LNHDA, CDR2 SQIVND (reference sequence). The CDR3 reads CASSRRSENTEAFF. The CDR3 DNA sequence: TGTGCCAGTAGTCGTAGGTCGGAGAACACTGAAGCTTTCTTT.

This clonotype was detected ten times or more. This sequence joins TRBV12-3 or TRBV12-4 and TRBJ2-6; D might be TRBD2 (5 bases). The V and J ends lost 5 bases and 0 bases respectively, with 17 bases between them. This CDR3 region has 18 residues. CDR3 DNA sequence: TGTGCCAGCAGTCCCTCCACCGGGAAAGCCTCTGGGGCCAACGTCCTGACTTTC. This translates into CASSPSTGKASGANVLTF.

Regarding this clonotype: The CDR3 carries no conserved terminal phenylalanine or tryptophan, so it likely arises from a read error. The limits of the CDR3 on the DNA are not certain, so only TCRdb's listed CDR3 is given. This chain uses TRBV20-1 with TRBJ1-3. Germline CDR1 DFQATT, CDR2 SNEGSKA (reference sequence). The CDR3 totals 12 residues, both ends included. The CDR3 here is CSARGLAGGISL.

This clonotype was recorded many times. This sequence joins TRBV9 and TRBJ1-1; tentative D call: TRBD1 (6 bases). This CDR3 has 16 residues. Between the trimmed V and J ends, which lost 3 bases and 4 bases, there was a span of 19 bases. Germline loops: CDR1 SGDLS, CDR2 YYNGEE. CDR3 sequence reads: CASSALGGRFVTEAFF. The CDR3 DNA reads TGTGCCAGCAGCGCCCTAGGGGGGCGATTCGTCACTGAAGCTTTCTTT.

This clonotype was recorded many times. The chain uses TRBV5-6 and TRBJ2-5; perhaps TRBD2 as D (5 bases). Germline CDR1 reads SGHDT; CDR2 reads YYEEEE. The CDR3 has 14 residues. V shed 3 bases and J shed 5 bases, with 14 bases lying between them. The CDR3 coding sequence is TGTGCCAGCAGCTCGGCGGGTTTCACTGAGACCCAGTACTTC. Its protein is CASSSAGFTETQYF.

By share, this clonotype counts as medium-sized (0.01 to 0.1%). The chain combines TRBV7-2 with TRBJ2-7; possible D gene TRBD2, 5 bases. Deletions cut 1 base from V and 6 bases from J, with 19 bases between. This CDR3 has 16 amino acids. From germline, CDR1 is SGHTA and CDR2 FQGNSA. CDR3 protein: CASSLERLGMVREQYF. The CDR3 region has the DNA TGTGCCAGCAGCTTAGAGCGGCTAGGCATGGTCCGCGAGCAGTACTTC.

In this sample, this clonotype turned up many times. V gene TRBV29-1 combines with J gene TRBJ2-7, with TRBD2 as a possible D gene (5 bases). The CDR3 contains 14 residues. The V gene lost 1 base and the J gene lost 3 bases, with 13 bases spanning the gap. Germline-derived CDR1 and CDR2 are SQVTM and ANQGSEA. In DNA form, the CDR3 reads TGCAGCGTTGAAGTAGCGTTGGGCAGCTACGAGCAGTACTTC. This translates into CSVEVALGSYEQYF.